The T cell receptor (beta chain) under discussion was sequenced for a study of T cell repertoires in cytomegalovirus infection. On the study more broadly: Indicated by public TCR beta signatures were CMV infection and matching HLA type.

CDR3 length: 18 residues. Germline V gene lookup returns CDR1 SEHNR and CDR2 FQNEAQ (reference sequence). Germline trimming cut 5 bases from V and 5 bases from J; bases unmatched to any gene: 11. In TCRdb, the reads were re-called with MiXCR into one record per CDR3 protein. The sample carries roughly 320,000 distinct CDR3 sequences, over 7.5% recorded once. Study-level results: Identification of carriers of CMV plus the relevant HLA was performed using cumulative public TCR beta family frequency. Dominating the ex vivo response were HLA-C-restricted CMV-specific TCR beta clonotypes.

There are many counts of this clonotype. Its antigen is not identified. The V call is TRBV7-9, the J call TRBJ2-1; 14 nucleotides align to TRBD2. This TCR derives from a human donor in good health (CMV status not recorded). Some clones in this sample may be carry-over from other donors' samples. Sequencing was performed on PBMCs. Here the CDR3 reads CASSRRLAGGPTNNEQFF. The CDR3 nucleotides read TGTGCCAGCAGCCGCAGACTAGCGGGAGGGCCTACCAACAATGAGCAGTTCTTC.